This T cell receptor (beta chain) appears in the sequencing data of a study of blood T cell repertoires in COVID-19. Study in general: Samples of COVID-19 (acute and convalescent) were obtained from the United States, Italy and Spain. Sources were T cells, B-cell-depleted T cells, or PBMCs; the material itself was cDNA or gDNA.

This clone was observed a few times. Per the original methods: From reference gene primer amplification, estimates of nucleated cell counts were derived. Libraries were prepared by immunoSEQ multiplex PCR; TCRdb keeps only in-frame clonotypes and omits some of them. Clonal size and the V and J genes are those of that table, whereas D and trimming came from the DNA. The sample lists fewer than 95,000 clones, approximately 84% occurring once. This CDR3 spans 14 amino acids. Germline values: CDR1 LNHDA, CDR2 SQIVND (reference sequence). V lost 10 bases to trimming and J lost 8 bases; unmatched junction nucleotides: 9.

This sequence originates from a human donor in a cohort sampled during active COVID-19. The V gene is TRBV19, the J gene TRBJ2-2; TRBD1 aligns across 11 bases. Sequenced material: peripheral blood. CDR3 in DNA: TGTGCCACTCGGACAGGGGGCACCTCAGGGGAGCTGTTTTTT. This gives the protein CATRTGGTSGELFF.